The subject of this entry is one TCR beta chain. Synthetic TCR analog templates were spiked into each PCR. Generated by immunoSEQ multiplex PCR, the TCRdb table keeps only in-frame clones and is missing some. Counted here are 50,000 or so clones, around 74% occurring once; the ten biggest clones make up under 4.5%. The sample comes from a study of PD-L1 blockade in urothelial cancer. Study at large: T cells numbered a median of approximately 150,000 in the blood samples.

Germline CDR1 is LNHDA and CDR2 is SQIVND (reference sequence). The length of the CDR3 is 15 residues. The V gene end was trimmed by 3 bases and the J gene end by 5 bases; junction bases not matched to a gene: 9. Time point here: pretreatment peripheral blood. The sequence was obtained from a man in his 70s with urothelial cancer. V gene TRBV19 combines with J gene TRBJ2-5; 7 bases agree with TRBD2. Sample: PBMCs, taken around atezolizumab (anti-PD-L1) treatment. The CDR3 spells CASSMGGARRETQYF. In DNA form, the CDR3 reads TGTGCCAGTAGTATGGGAGGGGCGCGGAGGGAGACCCAGTACTTC.